One sample yielded the 23 T cell receptor beta chains listed below, sequenced in a study of cytomegalovirus exposure and HLA in healthy donors. The primer mix had 60 Vbeta and 13 Jbeta primers. The data were produced by immunoSEQ multiplex PCR, yet TCRdb's version contains in-frame clones alone and is incomplete. Among fewer than 110,000 clones listed, around 85% were seen once. The sample taken for sequencing was PBMCs. These receptors all stem from a man aged 30 to 39 in good health and CMV-seronegative.

The chain couples TRBV6-5 to TRBJ2-7, with D possibly TRBD2 on 5 matching bases. Germline CDR1 and CDR2: MNHEY and SVGAGI. Trimming left V 5 bases short and J 3 bases short, with 17 bases between. The CDR3 has 15 residues. The CDR3 loop reads CASSRYKSGLYEQYF. For the CDR3, the DNA is TGTGCCAGCAGTCGGTACAAAAGCGGACTCTACGAGCAGTACTTC.

The chain uses TRBV28 and TRBJ1-5; 10 positions agree with TRBD1. V shed 3 bases, J shed 5 bases, and the junction held 7 bases outside the gene matches. Germline V lookup: CDR1 MDHEN, CDR2 SYDVKM. The CDR3 runs 16 residues. CDR3 region: CASSFIRDRGDQPQHF. The CDR3 DNA follows: TGTGCCAGCAGTTTTATTCGGGACAGGGGCGATCAGCCCCAGCATTTT.

This clone was seen a single time. This sequence joins TRBV7-3 and TRBJ1-1; D gene ambiguous. Germline CDR1 SGHTA, CDR2 FQGTGA. The CDR3 is made up of 13 amino acids. Trimming removed 6 bases from V and 4 bases from J, with 12 bases in between. The CDR3 spells CASRSMEATEAFF. CDR3 coding DNA: TGTGCCAGCAGGTCGATGGAGGCCACTGAAGCTTTCTTT.

V is TRBV9 and J is TRBJ2-5, with D uncertain. The CDR3 is made up of 13 amino acids. Germline V CDR1 and CDR2: SGDLS, YYNGEE. Trimming took off 1 base at V and 3 bases at J, with 7 bases between the two ends. CDR3: CASSVNGEETQYF. Here the CDR3 DNA reads TGTGCCAGCAGCGTAAACGGAGAAGAGACCCAGTACTTC.

In DNA, the CDR3 is TGTGCCAGCAGCGTAGGTAGCGGGAGTTACGAGCAGTACTTC. Encoded protein: CASSVGSGSYEQYF. V and J are TRBV9 and TRBJ2-7, with 9 bases fitting TRBD2. The CDR3 is made up of 14 amino acids. Germline V gene lookup returns CDR1 SGDLS and CDR2 YYNGEE. Trimming cost V 0 bases and J 4 bases; bases outside gene matches: 2.

This chain links TRBV7-2 with TRBJ2-3; 7 bases fit TRBD1. The CDR3 runs to 14 residues. Germline-derived CDR1 and CDR2 are SGHTA and FQGNSA. V lost 4 bases and J lost 7; bases outside the gene matches: 8. The CDR3 spells CASSSTGVSNTQYF. The CDR3 region has the DNA TGTGCCAGCAGCTCTACAGGGGTCTCGAATACGCAGTATTTT. The variable domain in full, with the rest retrieved from reference TRBV7-2 and TRBJ2-3, is GAGVSQSPSNKVTEKGKDVELRCDPISGHTALYWYRQSLGQGLEFLIYFQGNSAPDKSGLPSDRFSAERTGGSVSTLTIQRTQQEDSAVYLCASSSTGVSNTQYFGPGTRLTVL.

This sequence joins TRBV9 and TRBJ2-3, with TRBD1 identical over 8 bases. This CDR3 comprises 17 residues. The V segment lost 1 base and the J segment 0 bases; nucleotides outside the gene matches: 7. Germline lookup yields CDR1 SGDLS and CDR2 YYNGEE. DNA of the CDR3: TGTGCCAGCAGCGTAAGCGACAGGGGAACCAGCACAGATACGCAGTATTTT. Its protein product is CASSVSDRGTSTDTQYF.

The rearrangement joins TRBV7-7 to TRBJ2-5; TRBD2 matches 7 bases. The germline V gene encodes CDR1 SSHAT and CDR2 FNYEAQ (reference sequence). The junction had 6 bases not matched to a gene; V was cut back by 5 bases and J by 9 bases. The CDR3 spans 12 residues. CDR3 in DNA: TGTGCCAGCAGCGCTCAAGCGGGGTCCCAGTACTTC. Protein: CASSAQAGSQYF. Filled out from reference TRBV7-7 and TRBJ2-5, the complete variable domain reads GAGVSQSPRYKVTKRGQDVTLRCDPISSHATLYWYQQALGQGPEFLTYFNYEAQPDKSGLPSDRFSAERPEGSISTLTIQRTEQRDSAMYRCASSAQAGSQYFGPGTRLLVL.

The chain uses TRBV27 and TRBJ2-3, with a tentative D call TRBD1 (6 bases). Trimming cost V 3 bases and J 2 bases, with 18 bases left between them. This CDR3 has 17 residues. In germline, CDR1 is MNHEY, CDR2 SMNVEV (reference sequence). The CDR3 DNA is TGTGCCAGCAGTTTTCTCTTCCCCAGGGGCTACACAGATACGCAGTATTTT. As protein: CASSFLFPRGYTDTQYF.

This chain connects TRBV5-6 to TRBJ2-5; TRBD2 matches 8 bases. V dropped 3 bases and J dropped 2; count of bases not matched to a gene: 15. Germline CDR1 SGHDT, CDR2 YYEEEE. The length of the CDR3 is 18 residues. CDR3 coding DNA: TGTGCCAGCAGCTCAAGTCCAGCGGGAGTCTGGCAGCAAGAGACCCAGTACTTC. Translation: CASSSSPAGVWQQETQYF.

The rearrangement uses TRBV1 and TRBJ2-3; TRBD2 was called by the table and not checked on the DNA. TRBV1 is given as a pseudogene. The CDR3 totals 16 residues. CDR3 residues: CTSSQVISGATDTQYF. CDR3 coding DNA: TGCACCAGCAGCCAAGTCATTAGCGGGGCCACAGATACGCAGTATTTT.

The rearrangement uses TRBV5-1 and TRBJ1-6, with a tentative D call TRBD1 (6 bases). This CDR3 has 15 residues. The V gene's germline CDR1 is SGHRS and CDR2 YFSETQ. V was shortened by 4 bases and J by 3 bases, with 11 bases between the two germline ends. The CDR3 DNA reads TGCGCCAGCAGCCCGGGACAAAGCTATAATTCACCCCTCCACTTT. Protein: CASSPGQSYNSPLHF. Variable domain in full (rest from reference TRBV5-1 and TRBJ1-6): KAGVTQTPRYLIKTRGQQVTLSCSPISGHRSVSWYQQTPGQGLQFLFEYFSETQRNKGNFPGRFSGRQFSNSRSEMNVSTLELGDSALYLCASSPGQSYNSPLHFGNGTRLTVT.

The chain is built from TRBV4-2 and TRBJ2-6; 9 nucleotides line up with TRBD1. Germline V gives CDR1 LGHNA, CDR2 YNFKEQ. CDR3 size: 17 residues. The J segment lost 2 bases and the V segment lost 6 bases, leaving 8 bases of the junction unmatched. The CDR3 spells CASRVGTGLAGANVLTF. CDR3 bases: TGTGCCAGCAGGGTAGGGACAGGGCTAGCTGGGGCCAACGTCCTGACTTTC.

The J gene is TRBJ2-1, the V gene TRBV7-2; 7 nucleotides align to TRBD2. J was trimmed by 5 bases and V by 1 base; bases with no gene match: 2. The germline CDR1 and CDR2 sequences are SGHTA and FQGNSA. The CDR3 contains 14 residues. CDR3 DNA sequence: TGTGCCAGCAGCTTAGGGGGACTACACAATGAGCAGTTCTTC. Translating it yields CASSLGGLHNEQFF. The variable domain in full, with the rest retrieved from reference TRBV7-2 and TRBJ2-1, is GAGVSQSPSNKVTEKGKDVELRCDPISGHTALYWYRQSLGQGLEFLIYFQGNSAPDKSGLPSDRFSAERTGGSVSTLTIQRTQQEDSAVYLCASSLGGLHNEQFFGPGTRLTVL.

For the CDR3, the DNA is TGTGCCAGCAGCCACCACAGGGCGTACCAAGAGACCCAGTACTTC. Amino acids: CASSHHRAYQETQYF. The chain couples TRBV7-9 to TRBJ2-5, with D perhaps TRBD1 (6 bases). The germline CDR1 and CDR2 sequences are SEHNR and FQNEAQ (reference sequence). Trimming left V 5 bases short and J 0 bases short, with 13 bases between. The CDR3 length is 15 residues.

The chain employs TRBV28 and TRBJ1-2; a weak D match, TRBD1 (6 bases). The CDR3 spans 13 residues. V lost 8 bases and J 0 bases, leaving 10 bases between the germline ends. Per the germline V gene, CDR1 is MDHEN and CDR2 is SYDVKM. The CDR3 DNA is TGTGCCAGCGGACAGCTCTCTAACTATGGCTACACCTTC. Its translation: CASGQLSNYGYTF.

This clone was detected once. The CDR3 spells CAWSVGRDQPQHF. CDR3 sequence (DNA): TGTGCCTGGAGTGTAGGGCGGGATCAGCCCCAGCATTTT. The chain couples TRBV30 to TRBJ1-5; D is uncertain. Germline CDR1 and CDR2: GTSNPN and SVGIG (reference sequence). V was pared by 0 bases and J by 5 bases, with 8 bases between. The CDR3 loop spans 13 amino acids.

The gene calls are TRBV6-5 and TRBJ2-1, with 8 bases aligning to TRBD2. This CDR3 is built from 14 residues. J gave up 9 bases and V 2 bases, and 6 bases lay outside the gene matches. Germline values: CDR1 MNHEY, CDR2 SVGAGI. The CDR3, as DNA: TGTGCCAGCAGTTACCGGGGACTAGTGGCTGAGCAGTTCTTC. Protein: CASSYRGLVAEQFF.

The chain carries TRBV28 and TRBJ1-5; D is unresolved. Germline values: CDR1 MDHEN, CDR2 SYDVKM. CDR3 length equals 12 residues. V was pared by 5 bases and J by 6 bases, with 8 bases between. In DNA form, the CDR3 reads TGTGCCAGCAGTGTGGTGCGTCAGCCCCAGCATTTT. Residues: CASSVVRQPQHF.

The chain employs TRBV13 and TRBJ2-1; possible D gene TRBD2, 5 bases. The germline gives CDR1 PRHDT, CDR2 FYEKMQ (reference sequence). The germline V and J ends were trimmed by 3 bases and 4 bases, with 13 bases remaining between them. There are 15 residues in the CDR3. DNA of the CDR3: TGTGCCAGCAGCTTTCTACGGGGTGCATACAATGAGCAGTTCTTC. It translates to CASSFLRGAYNEQFF.

This CDR3 is CSFASGSGWETQYF. In DNA form, the CDR3 reads TGCAGCTTCGCTAGCGGGAGTGGGTGGGAGACCCAGTACTTC. The chain carries TRBV29-1 and TRBJ2-5; 10 bases fit TRBD2. The CDR3 totals 14 residues. CDR1 SQVTM and CDR2 ANQGSEA come from the germline V gene. The V gene end was trimmed by 8 bases and the J gene end by 5 bases; junction bases not matched to a gene: 11. Looking up the rest from reference TRBV29-1 and TRBJ2-5 gives the full variable domain: SAVISQKPSRDICQRGTSLTIQCQVDSQVTMMFWYRQQPGQSLTLIATANQGSEATYESGFVIDKFPISRPNLTFSTLTVSNMSPEDSSIYLCSFASGSGWETQYFGPGTRLLVL.

This chain uses TRBV18 with TRBJ2-7, with D possibly matching TRBD1 (5 bases). This CDR3 contains 15 residues. Germline V gene data show CDR1 as KGHSH and CDR2 as LQKENI. Trimming pared 2 bases from V and 5 bases from J, leaving 16 bases between. This CDR3 is CASSPGFAGRNEQYF. DNA for the CDR3: TGTGCCAGCTCACCAGGTTTCGCAGGGCGGAACGAGCAGTACTTC.

The V and J genes are TRBV28 and TRBJ2-3; weak D call: TRBD2 (6 bases). This CDR3 has 14 amino acids. The germline gives CDR1 MDHEN, CDR2 SYDVKM. Trimming cost V 4 bases and J 8 bases, with 16 bases left between them. The DNA of the CDR3 is TGTGCCAGCAGTTCTTACGGGAGAGGTGGTACGCAGTATTTT. It specifies CASSSYGRGGTQYF.